This T cell receptor (beta chain) was found in a study of OX40 agonist ivuxolimab in advanced cancers. On the study more broadly: A diagnosis of hepatocellular carcinoma, melanoma, renal cell or head and neck cancer was present in dose-escalation patients. Therapy given before enrollment (anti-PD-1, anti-PD-L1 or anti-CTLA-4) was allowed, and approximately 40% had some.

Overall study results and limits: Nonresponders, in some cases, also had low normalized T-cell clonal expansion. CD4+ and CD8+ blood T cells expanded clonally by week 6 at 0.1 to 3.0 mg/kg.

Only in-frame clones appear in the TCRdb table, and some are missing; sequencing was by immunoSEQ multiplex PCR. The table includes 82,000 or so clones, 85% detected once. CDR1 and CDR2 from the germline V gene are SGHNT and YYREEE (reference sequence). This CDR3 contains 16 residues. Concerning this clone: The target antigen is unknown. Mismatch with germline at one junction end may stem from a read error.

The rearrangement uses TRBV5-4 and TRBJ1-2; D possibly corresponds to TRBD1 (6 bases). The starting material was CD4+ or CD8+ T cells sorted from blood, obtained in a trial of the OX40 agonist ivuxolimab. The TCR comes from an adult with an advanced solid tumor such as melanoma, head and neck, liver or kidney cancer. The CDR3 reads CASRLGGQLNIWGYTF. The CDR3 bases are TGTGCCAGCAGGTTGGGAGGACAGCTAAACATATGGGGCTACACCTTC.